Listed here is a single T cell receptor beta chain. Its antigen remains unknown. TCR alpha and TCR beta cDNA libraries carrying sample barcodes and UMIs were produced by 5'RACE using constant-segment primers. TCRdb itself ran the 5' RACE reads through MiXCR, one entry per CDR3 protein. The top ten clones hold 13% of a sample with roughly 380,000 distinct CDR3 sequences, around 30% of them seen once. The sample comes from a study of T-cell memory formation after mild COVID-19. Overall study context: Largely donor-specific sequence clusters came from a couple of donors.

Points from the study as a whole: Shrinking CD4+ clones resided mostly in CM and EM, and CD8+ ones in EMRA. A balance of CD4 and CD8 characterized clones contracting day 15 to 85, whereas later expanders leaned CD4+.

Germline CDR1 SQVTM, CDR2 ANQGSEA. The CDR3 runs to 16 residues. Trimming pared 1 base from V and 1 base from J, leaving 13 bases between. What was sequenced was PBMCs or a T cell subset sorted from them (not recorded which). The chain links TRBV29-1 to TRBJ2-2; tentative D call: TRBD1 (5 bases). The source of this sequence is an adult woman who had mild COVID-19 (a few samples of this study predate the infection). Cell type and time point are not known. CDR3 region: CSVEVPRQWNTGELFF. DNA for the CDR3: TGCAGCGTTGAAGTTCCGAGACAGTGGAACACCGGGGAGCTGTTTTTT.